This record looks at one T cell receptor beta chain sequence and its context. Some clones are missing from TCRdb's copy, which holds only in-frame ones; the method was immunoSEQ multiplex PCR. The sample contains around 56,000 clones, just over 90% of which appear only once. V lost 0 bases and J lost 5, with 8 bases in between. Per germline, CDR1 KGHSH and CDR2 LQKENI. This CDR3 is built from 13 residues. The sample belongs to a study of T cell changes during pregnancy in multiple sclerosis. The starting material was peripheral blood, obtained in the first trimester of pregnancy. This receptor was obtained from a female donor in good health, enrolled as a control in a pregnancy study. This sequence joins TRBV18 and TRBJ2-7; tentatively, D is TRBD1 (6 bases). This CDR3 reads CASSPPGQDEQYF. CDR3 nucleotide sequence: TGTGCCAGCTCACCACCGGGACAAGACGAGCAGTACTTC.